This TCR beta chain derives from a study of metastatic and nonmetastatic thyroid tumors. Patients underwent thyroid surgery, and none had received any treatment before it. This clone occurred once. At one end the junction does not follow the germline gene, possibly because of a read error. TCRdb reassembled clones from the PCR reads with MiXCR. This sample has about 28,000 clones, with 20% found just once. The CDR3 has 14 amino acids. CDR1 is SGHNT and CDR2 is YYREEE in the germline V gene (reference sequence). The chain is built from TRBV5-4 and TRBJ1-2, with a weak D call TRBD1 (6 bases). This TCR was sampled from a female donor with papillary thyroid cancer or a benign thyroid nodule (not recorded which). Some clones in this sample may be carry-over from other donors' samples. Sequenced sample: blood. For the CDR3, the DNA is TGTACCAGCAGCCAGACAGGCCGTTTAGGGGGCTACACCTTC. Translating gives CTSSQTGRLGGYTF.